The clone carrying this T cell receptor beta chain was observed a single time. For TCRbeta, the library was prepared with unique molecular identifiers. TCRdb called the PCR reads again in MiXCR, with one record for every CDR3 protein. The sample has around 340,000 distinct CDR3 sequences, about 14% seen once. These data originate in a study of T-cell reconstitution after alpha-beta-depleted transplantation in children. Germline V gene data show CDR1 as SEHNR and CDR2 as FQNEAQ (reference sequence). Trimming took 3 bases from V and 8 from J; bases not matched to a gene: 6. The CDR3 runs 14 residues. The TCR was taken from a human donor who donated a stem cell graft to a child with Fanconi anemia. The chain has TRBV7-9 and TRBJ1-4; 7 bases align to TRBD1. The source material was PBMCs, sampled from the stem cell graft. The CDR3 DNA reads TGTGCCAGCAGCTTTCAGGGGGGAGAGGAAAAACTGTTTTTT. As protein: CASSFQGGEEKLFF.